These T cell receptor beta chains were read from a single sample in a study of cytomegalovirus exposure and HLA in healthy donors. The repertoire was sequenced with immunoSEQ multiplex PCR; TCRdb's copy has only in-frame clones and lacks some. Among tens of thousands of clones listed, 85% to 95% were seen once. Sequencing used PBMCs. These receptors all come from a young man in good health and CMV-seronegative. The conserved cysteine and the conserved F or W are not part of the CDR3 here. The D gene is left open where the match is weak. Clone size is stated in some rows and not others, as once, few, many or a class when expanded.

J,D,V,size,CDR3
TRBJ2-3,.,TRBV5-1,.,ASSLDEYRGDTQY
TRBJ1-6,TRBD1,TRBV19,.,ASSIDPGQYSPLH
TRBJ2-3,TRBD2,TRBV4-2,.,ASSQASGRADTQY
TRBJ2-3,.,TRBV4-2,.,ASRQGPSTDTQY
TRBJ1-5,.,TRBV6-1,.,ASRQGYQPQH
TRBJ1-5,.,TRBV27,.,ASSLFGSQPQH
TRBJ2-2,.,TRBV6-5,.,ASSVSRTGELF
TRBJ1-1,.,TRBV10-3,once,AISESRYDAF
TRBJ2-2,TRBD2,TRBV5-4,.,ASSLGLAVTGELF
TRBJ2-3,TRBD1,TRBV7-9,.,ASSIKPIWTGSSTDTQY
TRBJ2-1,.,TRBV19,.,ASSIRGGPNEQF
TRBJ1-2,.,TRBV11-3,.,ASSLGSGADYGYT
TRBJ1-2,.,TRBV9,.,ASSEISVANGYT
TRBJ2-7,.,TRBV10-1,.,ASSERRGDSSYEQY
TRBJ2-5,.,TRBV30,.,AWSVDLQETQY
TRBJ2-7,.,TRBV6-1,.,ASILGTGSYEQY
TRBJ1-1,.,TRBV6-1,.,ASSVRENTEAF
TRBJ2-3,.,TRBV7-6,.,ASSSPGGPFLTGTQY
TRBJ2-7,TRBD2,TRBV7-2,.,ASSLGGGPYEQY
TRBJ2-5,.,TRBV25-1,.,ASSEVGQGRKTQY
TRBJ2-3,TRBD2,TRBV5-1,.,ASSLTSGGTDTQY
TRBJ1-2,.,TRBV21-1,.,ASSRVRGSQGNSGYGYT
TRBJ2-6,.,TRBV5-1,.,ASRVGSGANVLT
TRBJ2-7,TRBD1,TRBV13,.,ASSLVLGQGGYEQY
TRBJ2-1,TRBD2,TRBV7-2,.,AIKSGGAHNEQF
TRBJ1-5,TRBD1,TRBV19,.,ASSSPGQGFQPQH